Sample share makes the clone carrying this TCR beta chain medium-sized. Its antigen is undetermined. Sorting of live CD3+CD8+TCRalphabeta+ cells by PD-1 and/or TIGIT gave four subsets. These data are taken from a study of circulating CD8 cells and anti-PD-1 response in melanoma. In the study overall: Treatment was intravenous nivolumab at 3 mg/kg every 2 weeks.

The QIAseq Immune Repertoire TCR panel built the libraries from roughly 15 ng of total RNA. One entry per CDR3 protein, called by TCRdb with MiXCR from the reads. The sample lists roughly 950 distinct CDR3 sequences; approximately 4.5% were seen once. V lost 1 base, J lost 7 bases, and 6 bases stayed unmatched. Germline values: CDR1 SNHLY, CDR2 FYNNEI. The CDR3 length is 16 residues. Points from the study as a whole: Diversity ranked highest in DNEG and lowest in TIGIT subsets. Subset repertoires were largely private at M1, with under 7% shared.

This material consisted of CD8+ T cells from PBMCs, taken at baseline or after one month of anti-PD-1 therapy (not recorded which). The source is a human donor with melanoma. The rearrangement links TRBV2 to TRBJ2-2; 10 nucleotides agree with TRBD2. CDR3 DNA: TGTGCCAGCAGTGAAGGGACTAGCGGCTTAGGCGGGGAGCTGTTTTTT. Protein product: CASSEGTSGLGGELFF.